The sequence of this T cell receptor beta chain was determined in a study of T cells in women clearing cervical HPV infection. Study-wide background: For cases, blood was sampled a median approximately 150 days after lesion detection, interquartile range roughly 90 to 230 days. Study-wide results and caveats: TRBV6-7 abundance was lower in cases than controls (0.11% versus 0.16%). Richness differences could reflect unmeasured T-cell content per sample.

Comment on this clone: Its antigen is as yet unknown. The read finishes 3 residues shy of the CDR3 end, and the germline J gene is used to complete it.

Germline-derived CDR1 and CDR2 are MDHEN and SYDVKM. The CDR3 runs to 14 residues. Between the trimmed V and J ends, which lost 5 bases and 8 bases, there was a span of 15 bases. Assay: immunoSEQ multiplex PCR; the TCRdb copy retains only in-frame clones and omits some. With around 22,000 clones in the sample, the ten largest clones hold 3.3%. Sequencing was carried out using blood buffy coat. The source is a woman between 18 and 69 years old with a cervical HPV16 infection that either progressed to CIN3+ or cleared (not recorded which). V and J are TRBV28 and TRBJ1-4, with a weak D call TRBD1 (5 bases). The sequenced CDR3 bases are TGTGCCAGCAGTCCCCCTCTAGAGGGGGAAAAA. It is translated as CASSPPLEGEK. The full CDR3 protein is CASSPPLEGEKLFF.